This is a list of T cell receptor beta chains from one sample in a study of blood T cell repertoires in COVID-19. Assay: immunoSEQ multiplex PCR; the TCRdb copy retains only in-frame clones and omits some. The sample has 65,000 or so clones, around four fifths seen once. What was sequenced was peripheral blood. The receptors come from a man aged 25 to 40 with COVID-19, enrolled during active disease. Each CDR3 is given with its conserved first and last residue. Each record gives: V gene, J gene, clone size, D gene, CDR3 DNA, CDR3 protein. The D gene is left open where the match is weak. The size field is filled for only some rows; it gives once, few, many or a size class.

>TRBV5-6|TRBJ2-7|-|-
TGTGCCAGCAGCTGGGGCCACGAGCAGTACTTC
CASSWGHEQYF
>TRBV23-1|TRBJ1-6|-|-
TGCGCCAGCAGCCCGCGGGGGAGCTCCTATAATTCACCCCTCCACTTT
CASSPRGSSYNSPLHF
>TRBV6-5|TRBJ1-2|-|-
TGTGCCAGCAGTTACGCCCCAAACCCTCGGGACTATGGCTACACCTTC
CASSYAPNPRDYGYTF
>TRBV4-1|TRBJ2-7|-|-
TGCGCCAGCAGCTACAGGGCCTCCTACGAGCAGTACTTC
CASSYRASYEQYF
>TRBV10-2|TRBJ2-7|-|TRBD1
TGCGCCAGCAGTGACAGGGGGCTAAAAGAGCAGTACTTC
CASSDRGLKEQYF
>TRBV3-1/TRBV3-2|TRBJ1-5|-|TRBD1
TGTGCCAGCAGCCAAGGGACAGGGGAAGTTCAGCCCCAGCATTTT
CASSQGTGEVQPQHF
>TRBV28|TRBJ2-2|-|-
TGTGCCAGCGCGGTTGGGGAGCTGTTTTTT
CASAVGELFF
>TRBV3-1/TRBV3-2|TRBJ2-7|-|TRBD1
TGTGCCAGCAGCCAAGGAGGGACAGAATACGAGCAGTACTTC
CASSQGGTEYEQYF
>TRBV6-4|TRBJ2-1|-|-
TGTGCCAGCAGCAGCGGATCCTACAATGAGCAGTTCTTC
CASSSGSYNEQFF
>TRBV28|TRBJ2-7|-|TRBD1
TGTGCCAGCAGGGGGACAGGGGGGGTCTACGAGCAGTACTTC
CASRGTGGVYEQYF
>TRBV14|TRBJ1-6|few|-
TGTGCCAGCAGCCGGCGAGGACGGGGGGATTCACCCCTCCACTTT
CASSRRGRGDSPLHF
>TRBV6-5|TRBJ2-3|-|TRBD1
TGTGCCAGCGGGCCGGGACAGAACACAGATACGCAGTATTTT
CASGPGQNTDTQYF
>TRBV30|TRBJ1-2|-|-
TGTGCCTGGAGTGTACAGAGGGGACTAGGCTACACCTTC
CAWSVQRGLGYTF
>TRBV9|TRBJ1-3|-|-
TGTGCCAGCAGCGTAGACCCACTGCGAGGAAACACCATATATTTT
CASSVDPLRGNTIYF
>TRBV5-4|TRBJ2-3|-|-
TGTGCCAGCAGCTTGGAGGGACTTCACACAGATACGCAGTATTTT
CASSLEGLHTDTQYF
>TRBV19|TRBJ1-1|-|TRBD1
TGTGCCAGTAGTGGACAGGGAGGCACTGAAGCTTTCTTT
CASSGQGGTEAFF
>TRBV7-2|TRBJ2-7|-|TRBD2
TGTGCCAGCAGCTTGGGACTAGCTGAGTACTACGAGCAGTACTTC
CASSLGLAEYYEQYF
>TRBV5-1|TRBJ2-3|-|-
TGCGCCAGCAGCTTGGCCGAGCCGAGCACAGATACGCAGTATTTT
CASSLAEPSTDTQYF
>TRBV7-9|TRBJ2-1|-|TRBD2
TGTGCCAGCAGCTCGGGACTAATCGATGAGCAGTTCTTC
CASSSGLIDEQFF
>TRBV29-1|TRBJ1-1|-|TRBD1
TGCAGCGTGGCTGGGACAGGGATGGTTGAAGCTTTCTTT
CSVAGTGMVEAFF
>TRBV28|TRBJ2-1|-|-
TGTGCCAGCTCACAGGGTTTCGGCAATGAGCAGTTCTTC
CASSQGFGNEQFF
>TRBV11-2|TRBJ1-1|-|-
TGTGCCAGCAGCCTAGGAGTGAACACTGAAGCTTTCTTT
CASSLGVNTEAFF
>TRBV4-2|TRBJ2-1|-|-
TGTGCCAGCAGCCAAGCGGGGGAATTGGTAGTGAATGAGCAGTTCTTC
CASSQAGELVVNEQFF
>TRBV6-5|TRBJ2-2|-|-
TGTGCCAGCAGTTACTCTTGGACTTCTTTTACCGGGGAGCTGTTTTTT
CASSYSWTSFTGELFF
>TRBV20-1|TRBJ2-7|-|TRBD2
TGCAGTGCTAGTCGCAGCGGGAGAGCTGACGAGCAGTACTTC
CSASRSGRADEQYF
>TRBV4-1|TRBJ1-2|-|TRBD1
TGCGCCAGCAGCCAAGGACAGGGGTACGGCTACACCTTC
CASSQGQGYGYTF
>TRBV7-3|TRBJ2-2|-|-
TGTGCCAGCAGCTTAAGCGGGACGAACACCGGGGAGCTGTTTTTT
CASSLSGTNTGELFF
>TRBV6-6|TRBJ1-1|-|TRBD1
TGTGCCAGCAGTTCAGACACAGGGGGCACTGAAGCTTTCTTT
CASSSDTGGTEAFF
>TRBV11-2|TRBJ1-5|-|-
TGTGCCAGCAGCTCCACAGGGCCCCCACAGCCCCAGCATTTT
CASSSTGPPQPQHF
>TRBV5-1|TRBJ2-5|once|-
TGCGCCAGCAGCTTGGGGGGAGGAGAGACCCAGTACTTC
CASSLGGGETQYF
>TRBV7-2|TRBJ2-1|-|-
TGTGCCAGCAGCAAGGACAGCTCCTACAATGAGCAGTTCTTC
CASSKDSSYNEQFF
>TRBV19|TRBJ1-1|few|-
TGTGCCAGTAGTCTCAGGGTGGGTGACACTGAAGCTTTCTTT
CASSLRVGDTEAFF
>TRBV6-4|TRBJ2-3|-|-
TGTGCCAGCAGTCGGGAGTCAACAGATACGCAGTATTTT
CASSRESTDTQYF
>TRBV18|TRBJ2-3|-|-
TGTGCCAGCTCACCACCCAGCGAGACAGATACGCAGTATTTT
CASSPPSETDTQYF
>TRBV6-5|TRBJ2-2|-|TRBD2
TGTGCCAGCAGAAACGGAGCGGGGGCCGGGGAGCTGTTTTTT
CASRNGAGAGELFF
>TRBV19|TRBJ2-3|-|TRBD2
TGTGCCAGTAGTATGACCAGGAGCGGGAGAACAGATACGCAGTATTTT
CASSMTRSGRTDTQYF
>TRBV7-2|TRBJ1-3|-|TRBD1
TGTGCCAGCAGCCTGTGGGGGACAGGGGCCAAGGACACCATATATTTT
CASSLWGTGAKDTIYF
>TRBV2|TRBJ2-1|few|-
TGTGCCAGCAGTGACCAGGAATATGAGCAGTTCTTC
CASSDQEYEQFF
>TRBV19|TRBJ1-1|-|-
TGTGCCAGTAGTTCTCAGTACACTGAAGCTTTCTTT
CASSSQYTEAFF
>TRBV28|TRBJ2-5|-|-
TGTGCCAGCAGCTCCTCGGGAGCCTTAGAGACCCAGTACTTC
CASSSSGALETQYF
>TRBV27|TRBJ1-1|-|-
TGTGCCAGCAGTTTAGATATAAGAGGAACTGAAGCTTTCTTT
CASSLDIRGTEAFF
>TRBV2|TRBJ2-3|-|-
TGTGCCAGCAGAGAGTTCCAAAACACAGATACGCAGTATTTT
CASREFQNTDTQYF